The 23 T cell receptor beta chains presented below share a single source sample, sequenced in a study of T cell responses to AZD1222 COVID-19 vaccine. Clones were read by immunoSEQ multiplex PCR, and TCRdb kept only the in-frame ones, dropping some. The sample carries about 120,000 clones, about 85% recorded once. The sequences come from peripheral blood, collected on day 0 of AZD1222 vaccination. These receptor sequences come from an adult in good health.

The CDR3 region is CASSNARTGRPADTEAFF. CDR3 coding DNA: TGTGCCAGCTCAAACGCCCGGACAGGCCGACCTGCGGACACTGAAGCTTTCTTT. The chain has TRBV18 and TRBJ1-1, with 7 bases that match TRBD1. This CDR3 contains 18 residues. CDR1 KGHSH and CDR2 LQKENI come from the germline V gene. J lost 3 bases, V lost 5 bases, and 18 bases had no gene match.

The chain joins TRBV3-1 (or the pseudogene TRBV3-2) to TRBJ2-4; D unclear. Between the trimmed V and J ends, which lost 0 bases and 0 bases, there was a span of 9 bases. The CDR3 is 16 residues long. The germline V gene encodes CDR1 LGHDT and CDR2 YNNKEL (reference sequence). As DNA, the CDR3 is TGTGCCAGCAGCCAAGATATCGGATTAGCCAAAAACATTCAGTACTTC. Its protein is CASSQDIGLAKNIQYF.

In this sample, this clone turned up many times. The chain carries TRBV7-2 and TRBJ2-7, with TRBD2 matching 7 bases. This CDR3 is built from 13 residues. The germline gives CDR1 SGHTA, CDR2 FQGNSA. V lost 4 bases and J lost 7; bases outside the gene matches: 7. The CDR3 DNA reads TGTGCCAGCAGCTGGGGAGGGTTGGGGGAGCAGTACTTC. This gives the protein CASSWGGLGEQYF.

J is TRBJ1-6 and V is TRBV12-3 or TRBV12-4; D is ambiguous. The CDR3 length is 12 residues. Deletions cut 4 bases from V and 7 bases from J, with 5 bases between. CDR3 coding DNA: TGTGCCAGCAGTTATCTGAATTCACCCCTCCACTTT. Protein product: CASSYLNSPLHF.

For the CDR3, the DNA is TGTGCCAGCCGCCGGTTAGGGGCGAACACCGGGGAGCTGTTTTTT. Its translation is CASRRLGANTGELFF. The chain combines TRBV28 with TRBJ2-2, with TRBD1 as a possible D gene (5 bases). Looked up from germline, CDR1 is MDHEN and CDR2 is SYDVKM. This CDR3 is built from 15 residues. V gave up 8 bases and J gave up 0 bases, with 13 bases separating them.

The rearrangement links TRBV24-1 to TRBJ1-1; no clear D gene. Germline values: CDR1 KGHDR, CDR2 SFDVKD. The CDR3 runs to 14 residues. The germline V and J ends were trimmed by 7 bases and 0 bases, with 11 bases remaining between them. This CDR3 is CATRADGMNTEAFF. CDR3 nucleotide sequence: TGTGCCACCAGGGCTGACGGTATGAACACTGAAGCTTTCTTT.

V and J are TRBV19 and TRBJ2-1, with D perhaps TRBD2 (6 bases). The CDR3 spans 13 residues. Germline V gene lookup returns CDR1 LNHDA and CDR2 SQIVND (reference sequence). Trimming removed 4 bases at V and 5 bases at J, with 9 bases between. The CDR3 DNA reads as TGTGCCAGTAGTACGGGACTTGACAATGAGCAGTTCTTC. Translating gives CASSTGLDNEQFF.

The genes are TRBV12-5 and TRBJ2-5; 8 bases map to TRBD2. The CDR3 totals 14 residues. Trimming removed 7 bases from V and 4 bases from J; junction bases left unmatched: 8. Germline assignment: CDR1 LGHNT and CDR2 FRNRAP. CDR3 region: CASAPGLGGETQYF. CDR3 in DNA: TGTGCTAGTGCCCCGGGACTAGGAGGAGAGACCCAGTACTTC. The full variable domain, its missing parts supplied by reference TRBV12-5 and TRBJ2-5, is DARVTQTPRHKVTEMGQEVTMRCQPILGHNTVFWYRQTMMQGLELLAYFRNRAPLDDSGMPKDRFSAEMPDATLATLKIQPSEPRDSAVYFCASAPGLGGETQYFGPGTRLLVL.

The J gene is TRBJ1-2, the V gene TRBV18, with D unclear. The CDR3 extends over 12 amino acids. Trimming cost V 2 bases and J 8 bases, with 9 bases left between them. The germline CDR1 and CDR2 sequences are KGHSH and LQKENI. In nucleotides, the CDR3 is TGTGCCAGCTCACCAGGACCTGGGGGCTACACCTTC. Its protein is CASSPGPGGYTF. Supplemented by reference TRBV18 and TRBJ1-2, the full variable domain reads NAGVMQNPRHLVRRRGQEARLRCSPMKGHSHVYWYRQLPEEGLKFMVYLQKENIIDESGMPKERFSAEFPKEGPSILRIQQVVRGDSAAYFCASSPGPGGYTFGSGTRLTVV.

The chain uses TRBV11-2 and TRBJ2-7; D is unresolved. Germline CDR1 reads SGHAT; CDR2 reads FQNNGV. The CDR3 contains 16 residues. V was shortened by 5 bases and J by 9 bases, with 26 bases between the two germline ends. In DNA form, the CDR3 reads TGTGCCAGCAGCCGACGGTTGGGGATGTTACGGACCGGGCAGTACTTC. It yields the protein CASSRRLGMLRTGQYF.

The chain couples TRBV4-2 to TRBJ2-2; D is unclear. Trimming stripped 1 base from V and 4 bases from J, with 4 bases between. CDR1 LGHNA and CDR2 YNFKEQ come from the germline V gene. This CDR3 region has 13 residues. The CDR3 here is CASSQGITGELFF. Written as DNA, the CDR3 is TGTGCCAGCAGCCAAGGGATCACCGGGGAGCTGTTTTTT.

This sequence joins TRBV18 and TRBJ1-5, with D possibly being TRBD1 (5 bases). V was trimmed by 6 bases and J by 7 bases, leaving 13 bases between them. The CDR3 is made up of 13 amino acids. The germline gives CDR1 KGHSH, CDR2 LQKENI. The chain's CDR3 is CASSSSNRQPQHF. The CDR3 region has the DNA TGTGCCAGCTCTAGTTCGAACAGGCAGCCCCAGCATTTT.

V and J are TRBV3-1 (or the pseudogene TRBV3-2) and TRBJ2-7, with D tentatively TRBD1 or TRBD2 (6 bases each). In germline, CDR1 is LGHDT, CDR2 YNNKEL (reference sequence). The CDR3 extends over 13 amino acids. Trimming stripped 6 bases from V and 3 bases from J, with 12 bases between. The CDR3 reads CASSPGASYEQYF. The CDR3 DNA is TGTGCCAGCAGTCCGGGGGCCAGCTACGAGCAGTACTTC.

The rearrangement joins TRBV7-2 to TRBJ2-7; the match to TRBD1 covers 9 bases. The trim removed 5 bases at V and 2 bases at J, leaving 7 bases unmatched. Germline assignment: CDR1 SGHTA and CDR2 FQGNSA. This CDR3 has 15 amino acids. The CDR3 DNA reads TGTGCCAGCAGCCACCGGGACAGGGTCACCTACGAGCAGTACTTC. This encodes CASSHRDRVTYEQYF.

CDR3 amino acids: CASSTGQLYYEQYF. For the CDR3, the DNA is TGTGCCAGCAGTACCGGACAGTTATACTACGAGCAGTACTTC. The rearrangement links TRBV6-5 to TRBJ2-7, with a tentative D call TRBD1 (6 bases). Trimming cost V 5 bases and J 3 bases, with 14 bases left between them. CDR1 and CDR2 from the germline V gene are MNHEY and SVGAGI. The CDR3 is 14 amino acids.

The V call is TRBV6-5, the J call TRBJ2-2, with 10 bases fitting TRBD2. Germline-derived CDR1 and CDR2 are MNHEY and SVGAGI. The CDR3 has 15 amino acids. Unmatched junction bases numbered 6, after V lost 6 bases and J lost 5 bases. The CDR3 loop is CASSFIAGGTGELFF. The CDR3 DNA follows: TGTGCCAGCAGCTTCATAGCGGGGGGAACCGGGGAGCTGTTTTTT.

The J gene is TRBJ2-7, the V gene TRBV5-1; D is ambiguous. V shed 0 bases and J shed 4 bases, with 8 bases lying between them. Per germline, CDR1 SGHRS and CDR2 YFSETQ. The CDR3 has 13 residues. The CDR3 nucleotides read TGCGCCAGCAGCTTGGCGGTCAGTTACGAGCAGTACTTC. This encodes CASSLAVSYEQYF.

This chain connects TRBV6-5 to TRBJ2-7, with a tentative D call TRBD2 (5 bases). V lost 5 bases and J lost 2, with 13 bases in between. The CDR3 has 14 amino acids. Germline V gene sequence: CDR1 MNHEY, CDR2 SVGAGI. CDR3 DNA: TGTGCCAGCAGTAACCGGGGTCTGACCTACGAGCAGTACTTC. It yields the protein CASSNRGLTYEQYF.

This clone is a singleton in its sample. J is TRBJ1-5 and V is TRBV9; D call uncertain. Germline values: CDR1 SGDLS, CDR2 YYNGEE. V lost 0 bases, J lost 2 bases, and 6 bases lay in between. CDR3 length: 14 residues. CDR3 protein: CASSVEGGNQPQHF. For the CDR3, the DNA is TGTGCCAGCAGCGTAGAGGGTGGCAATCAGCCCCAGCATTTT.

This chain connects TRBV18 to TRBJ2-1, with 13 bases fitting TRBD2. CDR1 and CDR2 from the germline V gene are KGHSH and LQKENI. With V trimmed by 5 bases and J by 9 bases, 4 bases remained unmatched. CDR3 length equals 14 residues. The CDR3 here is CASSRLAGGGEQFF. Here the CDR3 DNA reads TGTGCCAGCTCAAGACTAGCGGGGGGTGGTGAGCAGTTCTTC.

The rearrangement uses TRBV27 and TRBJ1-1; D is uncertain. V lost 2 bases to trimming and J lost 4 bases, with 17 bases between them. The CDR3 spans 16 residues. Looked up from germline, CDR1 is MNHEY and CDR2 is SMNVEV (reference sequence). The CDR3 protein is CASSLIGGHTGTEAFF. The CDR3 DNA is TGTGCCAGCAGTTTAATCGGCGGCCACACGGGCACTGAAGCTTTCTTT.

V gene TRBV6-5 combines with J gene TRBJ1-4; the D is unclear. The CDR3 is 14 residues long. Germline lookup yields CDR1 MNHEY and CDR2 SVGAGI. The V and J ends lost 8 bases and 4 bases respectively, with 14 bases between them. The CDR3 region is CASSTGAGNEKLFF. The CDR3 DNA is TGTGCCAGCTCCACGGGAGCCGGTAATGAAAAACTGTTTTTT.

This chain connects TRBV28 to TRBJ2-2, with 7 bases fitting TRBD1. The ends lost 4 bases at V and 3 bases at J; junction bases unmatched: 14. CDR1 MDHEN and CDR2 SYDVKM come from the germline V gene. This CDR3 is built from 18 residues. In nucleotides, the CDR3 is TGTGCCAGCAGTTACCAATACGGGACAGAGAGCCACACCGGGGAGCTGTTTTTT. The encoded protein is CASSYQYGTESHTGELFF.